The clone carrying this T cell receptor (beta chain) was detected ten times or more. Antigen specificity is unknown. These data come from a study of response to subunit inactivated influenza vaccine. MiXCR, run by TCRdb on the RT-PCR reads, gives a single entry per CDR3 protein. The data show about 780,000 distinct CDR3 sequences, about 18% seen once. Study-wide results and caveats: The authors proposed limited new T cell recruitment per seasonal influenza vaccination.

CDR3 size: 12 residues. V was pared by 6 bases and J by 8 bases, with 5 bases of the junction left unmatched. Germline assignment: CDR1 MNHNY and CDR2 SVGAGI (reference sequence). The specimen comprised PBMCs from blood, sampled roughly 5 days after vaccination. V gene TRBV6-6 combines with J gene TRBJ1-1, with 8 nucleotides matching TRBD1. This receptor was obtained from a middle-aged man who received an inactivated influenza vaccine. The chain's CDR3 is CASSPGQGEAFF. CDR3 nucleotides: TGTGCCAGCAGCCCTGGACAGGGCGAAGCTTTCTTT.